The 20 T cell receptor beta chains reported below all come from one sample, sequenced in a study of vaccination and CD4 T cells after COVID-19. As for treatment: roughly ten-day PBMC culture with coronavirus spike peptide pools or control peptides (ViraFEST assay). Their antigens remain unidentified. Oncomine TCR Beta short-read sequencing was applied to DNA from cultured CD4+ T cells. TCRdb ran MiXCR on the PCR reads and lists one entry per CDR3 protein. The sample has approximately 10,000 distinct CDR3 sequences, approximately 71% seen once. Sequenced: CD4+ T cells from blood, cultured in vitro. The receptors were sampled from a human donor who had recovered from COVID-19.

This chain uses TRBV24-1 with TRBJ2-5, with D unresolved. The ends were cut back, 3 bases at V and 1 base at J, with 14 bases in the middle. In germline, CDR1 is KGHDR, CDR2 SFDVKD. The CDR3 totals 16 residues. CDR3 nucleotide sequence: TGTGCCACCAGTGATAGGAAGGAGATAAGCCAAGAGACCCAGTACTTC. It yields the protein CATSDRKEISQETQYF.

The chain couples TRBV6-1 to TRBJ1-4; D possibly corresponds to TRBD1 (6 bases). This CDR3 is 13 amino acids long. From germline, CDR1 is MNHNS and CDR2 SASEGT. V was clipped by 5 bases and J by 13 bases, with 17 bases between them. In DNA form, the CDR3 reads TGTGCCAGCAGTAGGGGGGTCGGGGGAGTACTGTTTTTT. Its protein is CASSRGVGGVLFF.

In the case of this clonotype: At one boundary the junction diverges from the germline segment, which might be a read error. V gene TRBV7-9 combines with J gene TRBJ2-5, with D maybe TRBD1 (5 bases). This CDR3 has 15 residues. Germline V CDR1 and CDR2: SEHNR, FQNEAQ (reference sequence). CDR3 sequence reads: CASSLSTPRGETQYF. The DNA for the CDR3 is TGCGCCAGCAGCTTATCTACTCCTAGGGGAGAGACCCAGTACTTC.

V is TRBV14 and J is TRBJ2-3; D unresolved. Germline assignment: CDR1 SGHDN and CDR2 FVKESK. With 1 base removed from V and 8 bases from J, the gap between germline ends came to 13 bases. The CDR3 sequence is 14 residues long. CDR3 sequence (DNA): TGTGCCAGCAGCCAAGGGAGCACGATCGGTACGCAGTATTTT. The encoded protein is CASSQGSTIGTQYF.

The chain combines TRBV7-9 with TRBJ2-3; no clear D. The V gene's germline CDR1 is SEHNR and CDR2 FQNEAQ (reference sequence). The CDR3 has 12 amino acids. V gave up 4 bases and J gave up 4 bases, with 6 bases separating them. CDR3 residues: CASSWTADTQYF. CDR3 sequence (DNA): TGTGCCAGCAGCTGGACCGCAGATACGCAGTATTTT. The full variable domain, its missing parts supplied by reference TRBV7-9 and TRBJ2-3, is DTGVSQNPRHKITKRGQNVTFRCDPISEHNRLYWYRQTLGQGPEFLTYFQNEAQLEKSRLLSDRFSAERPKGSFSTLEIQRTEQGDSAMYLCASSWTADTQYFGPGTRLTVL.

The J gene is TRBJ1-3, the V gene TRBV6-2 or TRBV6-3; D call uncertain. V dropped 3 bases and J dropped 1 base, with 10 bases sitting between them. This CDR3 is built from 15 residues. CDR1 MNHEY and CDR2 SVGEGT come from the germline V gene. In DNA, the CDR3 is TGTGCCAGCAGTTATCGGCCGCATTCTGGAAACACCATATATTTT. It yields the protein CASSYRPHSGNTIYF.

This clonotype was recorded a few times. The V call is TRBV7-3, the J call TRBJ2-3; TRBD1 is a possible D gene (5 bases). The CDR3 runs to 14 residues. V lost 6 bases and J 0 bases, leaving 10 bases between the germline ends. CDR1 is SGHTA, CDR2 FQGTGA, per germline. DNA for the CDR3: TGTGCCAGCAGGGGGCCGCTGAGCACAGATACGCAGTATTTT. Translated: CASRGPLSTDTQYF. The whole variable domain, filled in from reference TRBV7-3 and TRBJ2-3, reads GAGVSQTPSNKVTEKGKYVELRCDPISGHTALYWYRQSLGQGPEFLIYFQGTGAADDSGLPNDRFFAVRPEGSVSTLKIQRTERGDSAVYLCASRGPLSTDTQYFGPGTRLTVL.

This chain links TRBV6-2 or TRBV6-3 with TRBJ1-5; D may be TRBD1 (5 bases). Looked up from germline, CDR1 is MNHEY and CDR2 is SVGEGT. This CDR3 has 17 residues. Between the trimmed V and J ends, which lost 8 bases and 2 bases, there was a span of 22 bases. The CDR3 region has the DNA TGTGCCAGCGATCATGTGCGGTTCTTAGGGGGCAATCAGCCCCAGCATTTT. It is translated as CASDHVRFLGGNQPQHF.

This clonotype was recorded a few times. The chain is built from TRBV6-5 and TRBJ2-2, with TRBD2 matching 9 bases. V lost 4 bases, J lost 4 bases, and 4 bases stayed unmatched. Germline V lookup: CDR1 MNHEY, CDR2 SVGAGI. This CDR3 comprises 15 residues. The chain's CDR3 is CASSSSGVSTGELFF. In DNA form, the CDR3 reads TGTGCCAGCAGTTCTAGCGGGGTGAGCACCGGGGAGCTGTTTTTT.

This chain uses TRBV11-2 with TRBJ1-6; D is unclear. CDR3 size: 12 residues. V gave up 3 bases and J gave up 9 bases, with 6 bases separating them. Germline V gives CDR1 SGHAT, CDR2 FQNNGV. The CDR3 DNA sequence: TGTGCCAGCAGCTTTATCGGTTCACCCCTCCACTTT. Translated: CASSFIGSPLHF.

The chain employs TRBV12-3 or TRBV12-4 and TRBJ1-5; 7 bases are shared with TRBD1. The CDR3 loop spans 15 amino acids. The trim removed 0 bases at V and 4 bases at J, leaving 3 bases unmatched. CDR3 nucleotide sequence: TGTGCCAGCAGTTTAGCCGGGACAGTAAATCAGCCCCAGCATTTT. It encodes CASSLAGTVNQPQHF.

The rearrangement links TRBV6-5 to TRBJ1-1, with unresolved D. Germline V gives CDR1 MNHEY, CDR2 SVGAGI. Trimming took 4 bases from V and 8 from J, leaving 8 bases between them. The CDR3 loop spans 11 amino acids. As DNA, the CDR3 is TGTGCCAGCAGTTTCCATGGGGAAGCTTTCTTT. The encoded protein is CASSFHGEAFF.

The genes are TRBV5-1 and TRBJ2-7; no clear D gene. Germline CDR1 and CDR2: SGHRS and YFSETQ. The V end lost 2 bases, the J end lost 0 bases, and 12 bases lay between the germline ends. The CDR3 has 15 residues. In nucleotides, the CDR3 is TGCGCCAGCAGCTTAGTCCTCACAGCCTCCTACGAGCAGTACTTC. This gives the protein CASSLVLTASYEQYF.

This chain joins TRBV7-6 and TRBJ1-1; 9 bases are shared with TRBD1. Trimming removed 5 bases from V and 4 bases from J; junction bases left unmatched: 11. The CDR3 runs to 16 residues. CDR1 is SGHVS, CDR2 FNYEAQ, per germline. CDR3: CASSLRTGARGTEAFF. The CDR3 bases are TGTGCCAGCAGCCTTCGGACAGGGGCCCGGGGCACTGAAGCTTTCTTT.

In DNA form, the CDR3 reads TGTGCCAGCAGACCCGGGACAGGGAAGACAGATACGCAGTATTTT. Amino acids: CASRPGTGKTDTQYF. This chain links TRBV2 with TRBJ2-3; 9 bases match TRBD1. Germline assignment: CDR1 SNHLY and CDR2 FYNNEI. The CDR3 totals 15 residues. The V gene end was trimmed by 6 bases and the J gene end by 3 bases; junction bases not matched to a gene: 7.

This clonotype turned up a few times. CDR3 DNA sequence: TGTGCCAGCAGACCTAAGACCCAAGAGACCCAGTACTTC. Translated, it gives CASRPKTQETQYF. The chain couples TRBV7-3 to TRBJ2-5; D gene uncertain. Trimming removed 6 bases from V and 1 base from J, with 9 bases in between. There are 13 residues in the CDR3. From germline, CDR1 is SGHTA and CDR2 FQGTGA.

The J gene is TRBJ2-2, the V gene TRBV11-3; D not resolved. CDR1 and CDR2 (germline): SGHNT, YENEEA. CDR3 length: 17 residues. Trimming cost V 2 bases and J 2 bases, with 15 bases left between them. The CDR3 nucleotides are TGTGCCAGCAGCTTAATGTGGACGGCGGATAACACCGGGGAGCTGTTTTTT. Its protein product is CASSLMWTADNTGELFF.

This chain links TRBV11-2 with TRBJ1-2, with TRBD1 matching 7 bases. The CDR3 extends over 15 amino acids. CDR1 is SGHAT and CDR2 is FQNNGV in the germline V gene. V lost 5 bases and J lost 0; bases outside the gene matches: 6. The CDR3 reads CASSRGRGTNYGYTF. The CDR3 coding sequence is TGTGCCAGCAGCAGGGGCAGGGGGACTAACTATGGCTACACCTTC.

V usage is TRBV2 and J usage is TRBJ1-2, with no clear D. The V gene's germline CDR1 is SNHLY and CDR2 FYNNEI. CDR3 length equals 14 residues. Trimming stripped 2 bases from V and 0 bases from J, with 7 bases between. The CDR3 region is CASSESGPNYGYTF. In DNA form, the CDR3 reads TGTGCCAGCAGTGAATCTGGACCTAACTATGGCTACACCTTC.

This chain joins TRBV20-1 and TRBJ2-1, with D possibly TRBD2 on 5 matching bases. V shed 3 bases and J shed 3 bases, with 15 bases lying between them. Germline V lookup: CDR1 DFQATT, CDR2 SNEGSKA (reference sequence). This CDR3 contains 15 residues. The CDR3 loop reads CSARDPSHHYNEQFF. The CDR3 DNA reads as TGCAGTGCTAGGGACCCTAGCCACCACTACAATGAGCAGTTCTTC.